The clone carrying this TCR beta chain was seen many times. The antigen is unknown. The time point denotes: pre-sensitization, week 0. The treatment was: therapeutic diphenylcyclopropenone sensitization with weekly scalp DPC. The sample comes from a study of human T cells and chemical hapten exposure. General observations from the study: There were significantly more large CDR3 similarity clusters among expanded TCRs than among controls.

From the RACE reads, TCRdb called clonotypes with MiXCR, one entry per CDR3 protein. There are more than 300,000 distinct CDR3 sequences in the sample; more than 4.5% occur only once, and approximately 2.4% lies in the top ten. The input for sequencing was whole blood, taken in connection with sensitization to the hapten diphenylcyclopropenone (DPC). This TCR came from a woman in her fifties or sixties with alopecia areata. Some clones in this sample may be carry-over from other donors' samples.

CDR3 region: CASSFVPGEDEQFF. CDR3 nucleotides: TGCGCCAGCAGCTTTGTACCAGGGGAGGATGAGCAGTTCTTC. V usage is TRBV5-1 and J usage is TRBJ2-1; perhaps D is TRBD1 or TRBD2 (6 bases each). Looked up from germline, CDR1 is SGHRS and CDR2 is YFSETQ. The CDR3 is 14 amino acids. V lost 2 bases to trimming and J lost 8 bases, with 14 bases between them.